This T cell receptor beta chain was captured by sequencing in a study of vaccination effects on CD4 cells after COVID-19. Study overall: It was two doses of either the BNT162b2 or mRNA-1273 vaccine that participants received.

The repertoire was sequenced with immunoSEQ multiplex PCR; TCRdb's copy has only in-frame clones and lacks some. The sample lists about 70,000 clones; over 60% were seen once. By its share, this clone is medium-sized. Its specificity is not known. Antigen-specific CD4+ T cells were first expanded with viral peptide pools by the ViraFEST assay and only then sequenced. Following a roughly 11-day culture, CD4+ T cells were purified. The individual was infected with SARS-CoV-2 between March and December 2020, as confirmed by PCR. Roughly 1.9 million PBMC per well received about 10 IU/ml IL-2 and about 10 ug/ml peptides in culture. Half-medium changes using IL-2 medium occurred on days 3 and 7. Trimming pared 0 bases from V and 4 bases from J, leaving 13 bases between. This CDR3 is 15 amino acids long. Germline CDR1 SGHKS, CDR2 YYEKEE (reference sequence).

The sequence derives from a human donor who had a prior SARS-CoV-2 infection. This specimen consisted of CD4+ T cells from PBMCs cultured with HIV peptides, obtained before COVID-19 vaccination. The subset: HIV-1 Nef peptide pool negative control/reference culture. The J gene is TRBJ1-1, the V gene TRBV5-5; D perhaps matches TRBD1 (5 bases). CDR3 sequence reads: CASSLEWGGGTEAFF. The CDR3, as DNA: TGTGCCAGCAGCTTGGAATGGGGCGGGGGCACTGAAGCTTTCTTT.